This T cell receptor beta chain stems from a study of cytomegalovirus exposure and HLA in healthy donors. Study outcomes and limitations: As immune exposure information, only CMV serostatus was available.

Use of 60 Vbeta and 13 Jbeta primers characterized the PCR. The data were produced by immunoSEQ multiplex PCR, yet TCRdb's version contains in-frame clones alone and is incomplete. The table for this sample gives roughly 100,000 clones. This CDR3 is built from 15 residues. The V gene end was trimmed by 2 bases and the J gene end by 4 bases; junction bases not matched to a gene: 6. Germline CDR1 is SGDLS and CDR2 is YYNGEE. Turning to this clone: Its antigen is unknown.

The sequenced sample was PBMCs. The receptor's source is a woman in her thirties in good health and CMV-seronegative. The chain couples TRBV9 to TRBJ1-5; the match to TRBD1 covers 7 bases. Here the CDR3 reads CASSVTGESNQPQHF. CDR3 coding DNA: TGTGCCAGCAGCGTCACAGGGGAATCGAATCAGCCCCAGCATTTT.